Below are 22 T cell receptor beta chains sequenced from a single sample in a study of beta chain features in type 1 diabetes. Study-wide findings and caveats: In all four CD4+ subsets, TCRB CDR3 length was significantly, moderately reduced in type 1 diabetes.

The entirety of the isolated RNA underwent reverse transcription, so expressed TCRB transcripts were sequenced. Sequencing was performed with immunoSEQ multiplex PCR; in TCRdb, only in-frame clones are kept and a portion is missing. The sample lists roughly 340,000 clones, roughly 12% occurring once. These receptors lack a known antigen. The sample was naive CD4+ T cells from blood. The receptors derive from a woman aged 18-30 years with type 1 diabetes.

This clone has a handful of counts. The chain is built from TRBV2 and TRBJ2-3; tentative D call: TRBD2 (5 bases). CDR1 is SNHLY, CDR2 FYNNEI, per germline. The CDR3 runs 17 residues. V shed 2 bases and J shed 2 bases, with 17 bases lying between them. CDR3 DNA: TGTGCCAGCAGTGAACTCGGTGGGAGCGTTGCCACAGATACGCAGTATTTT. Translation gives CASSELGGSVATDTQYF.

J is TRBJ1-4 and V is TRBV4-2; no clear D gene. This CDR3 is built from 15 residues. Trimming left V 5 bases short and J 0 bases short, with 10 bases between. Germline CDR1 and CDR2: LGHNA and YNFKEQ. The CDR3 is CASSTTASTNEKLFF. The CDR3 nucleotides read TGTGCCAGCAGCACAACAGCCTCAACTAATGAAAAACTGTTTTTT.

This clone was recorded a few times. This sequence joins TRBV7-2 and TRBJ2-5; 10 bases line up with TRBD2. The CDR3 extends over 15 amino acids. Looked up from germline, CDR1 is SGHTA and CDR2 is FQGNSA. V lost 3 bases and J lost 4; bases outside the gene matches: 5. The CDR3 nucleotides read TGTGCCAGCAGCTTGGGACTAGCGAACCGAGAGACCCAGTACTTC. Translated, it gives CASSLGLANRETQYF.

The chain joins TRBV28 to TRBJ2-3; no firm D call. Germline CDR1 and CDR2: MDHEN and SYDVKM. The length of the CDR3 is 15 residues. The V end was cut by 8 bases, the J end by 0 bases, with 15 bases between. In DNA, the CDR3 is TGTGCCAGCGTAGACGGCGGTACTAGCACAGATACGCAGTATTTT. Amino acids: CASVDGGTSTDTQYF.

V and J are TRBV9 and TRBJ1-1, with 8 bases aligning to TRBD1. The V segment lost 2 bases and the J segment 3 bases; nucleotides outside the gene matches: 6. The CDR3 sequence is 15 residues long. Looked up from germline, CDR1 is SGDLS and CDR2 is YYNGEE. The CDR3 nucleotides are TGTGCCAGCAGCGTCCGGACAGGGAAGGACACTGAAGCTTTCTTT. It is translated as CASSVRTGKDTEAFF.

On this clone: The sample holds other DNA sequences that translate to the same CDR3. The chain carries TRBV7-2 and TRBJ2-7; possible D gene TRBD1, 5 bases. V was trimmed by 2 bases and J by 3 bases, leaving 5 bases between them. Per the germline V gene, CDR1 is SGHTA and CDR2 is FQGNSA. The CDR3 consists of 12 residues. The CDR3 protein is CASSLQGYEQYF. DNA of the CDR3: TGTGCCAGCAGCTTACAGGGCTACGAGCAGTACTTC.

The chain is built from TRBV4-3 and TRBJ1-2; 10 bases match TRBD1. Germline CDR1 LGHNA, CDR2 YSLEER. This CDR3 is 15 amino acids long. V dropped 4 bases and J dropped 7; count of bases not matched to a gene: 9. CDR3 in DNA: TGCGCCAGCAGCCGGACAGGGGGGGATCTGGCTGGCTACACCTTC. This translates into CASSRTGGDLAGYTF.

This clone appeared a few times. This chain joins TRBV5-1 and TRBJ2-7; TRBD1 is a possible D gene (6 bases). Trimming shortened V by 4 bases and J by 2 bases, and 19 bases separated the two germline ends. The CDR3 sequence is 16 residues long. Germline CDR1 is SGHRS and CDR2 is YFSETQ. CDR3 residues: CASSLTSTGITYEQYF. CDR3 nucleotides: TGCGCCAGCAGCCTAACTTCGACAGGAATCACCTACGAGCAGTACTTC. Combining the CDR3 with reference TRBV5-1 and TRBJ2-7 gives the whole variable domain KAGVTQTPRYLIKTRGQQVTLSCSPISGHRSVSWYQQTPGQGLQFLFEYFSETQRNKGNFPGRFSGRQFSNSRSEMNVSTLELGDSALYLCASSLTSTGITYEQYFGPGTRLTVT.

The CDR3 nucleotides read TGTGCCAGCAGTTTAATCAGCGCGAGCTCCTACGAGCAGTACTTC. Translating gives CASSLISASSYEQYF. The chain recombines TRBV27 with TRBJ2-7; D remains unclear. V was cut by 2 bases and J by 0 bases, with 11 bases left in between. CDR1 is MNHEY, CDR2 SMNVEV, per germline (reference sequence). The CDR3 is 15 residues long.

This clone was counted once. This chain links TRBV28 with TRBJ2-3; 13 positions agree with TRBD2. The length of the CDR3 is 17 residues. From germline, CDR1 is MDHEN and CDR2 SYDVKM. The J segment lost 4 bases and the V segment lost 3 bases, leaving 7 bases of the junction unmatched. The CDR3 here is CASSFPSLAGGADTQYF. The CDR3 DNA follows: TGTGCCAGCAGTTTCCCCTCACTAGCGGGAGGGGCAGATACGCAGTATTTT.

This clone was recorded a few times. V and J are TRBV13 and TRBJ2-5, with 8 bases fitting TRBD2. The CDR3 covers 16 residues. Germline V gives CDR1 PRHDT, CDR2 FYEKMQ (reference sequence). Trimming cost V 0 bases and J 3 bases; bases outside gene matches: 6. CDR3 coding DNA: TGTGCCAGCAGCTTAGGCGGTAGCGGGGTCAAAGAGACCCAGTACTTC. Protein product: CASSLGGSGVKETQYF.

This clone was counted a few times. The J gene is TRBJ1-6, the V gene TRBV6-5; D perhaps matches TRBD1 (5 bases). The length of the CDR3 is 16 residues. Trimming shortened V by 0 bases and J by 13 bases, and 19 bases separated the two germline ends. Per the germline V gene, CDR1 is MNHEY and CDR2 is SVGAGI. This chain's CDR3 is CASSYSTVQPGFPLHF. For the CDR3, the DNA is TGTGCCAGCAGTTACTCGACCGTCCAGCCAGGGTTCCCCCTCCACTTT.

This clone has only a few counts. This rearrangement joins TRBV7-9 to TRBJ1-1, with 7 bases identical to TRBD1. The V gene end was trimmed by 4 bases and the J gene end by 3 bases; junction bases not matched to a gene: 5. CDR3 length equals 14 residues. Germline V gene lookup returns CDR1 SEHNR and CDR2 FQNEAQ (reference sequence). The CDR3 bases are TGTGCCAGCAGCTCGACAGGGACCCACACTGAAGCTTTCTTT. Amino acid sequence: CASSSTGTHTEAFF.

There are a few counts of this clone. The chain uses TRBV25-1 and TRBJ1-2, with D perhaps matching TRBD1 (5 bases). Germline V gives CDR1 MGHDK, CDR2 SYGVNS. Trimming took 3 bases from V and 4 from J, leaving 15 bases between them. The CDR3 covers 15 residues. The CDR3 loop is CASSDGRGPTYGYTF. The CDR3 DNA reads TGTGCCAGCAGTGATGGGCGGGGACCAACCTATGGCTACACCTTC.

The V and J genes are TRBV4-1 and TRBJ1-3; 7 positions agree with TRBD1. Germline V lookup: CDR1 MGHRA, CDR2 YSYEKL. This CDR3 has 16 residues. Germline trimming cut 4 bases from V and 3 bases from J; bases unmatched to any gene: 9. CDR3 nucleotides: TGCGCCAGCAGCCTGCAGGGACAGAGTTATGGAAACACCATATATTTT. Amino acids: CASSLQGQSYGNTIYF.

This clone showed up just a few times. The chain uses TRBV1 and TRBJ2-1; TRBD2 is the table's D call, not checked against the DNA. TRBV1 is a pseudogene locus. The CDR3 sequence is 13 residues long. The CDR3 reads CTLLAGPFNEQFF. Here the CDR3 DNA reads TGCACGCTACTAGCGGGGCCCTTCAATGAGCAGTTCTTC.

This clone has only a few counts. The chain uses TRBV13 and TRBJ2-5, with D possibly being TRBD1 (5 bases). The V end was cut by 8 bases, the J end by 5 bases, with 18 bases between. Looked up from germline, CDR1 is PRHDT and CDR2 is FYEKMQ (reference sequence). This CDR3 is built from 14 residues. The CDR3 sequence is CASCPTGEGETQYF. For the CDR3, the DNA is TGTGCCAGCTGCCCAACAGGCGAAGGCGAGACCCAGTACTTC.

DNA of the CDR3: TGTGCCAGCAGCTCATGGGAGGGCGGCTACACCTTC. As protein: CASSSWEGGYTF. V is TRBV5-6 and J is TRBJ1-2; D is unclear. Germline CDR1 is SGHDT and CDR2 is YYEEEE. This CDR3 has 12 residues. V gave up 3 bases and J gave up 8 bases, with 11 bases separating them.

The J gene is TRBJ2-7, the V gene TRBV9, with 7 bases that match TRBD2. CDR3 length: 14 residues. Losses at the gene ends were 1 base for V and 7 bases for J; bases not matched to a gene: 8. Looked up from germline, CDR1 is SGDLS and CDR2 is YYNGEE. CDR3 sequence reads: CASSVRTSDSEQYF. The CDR3 nucleotides read TGTGCCAGCAGCGTAAGAACTAGCGACTCTGAGCAGTACTTC.

Only a few counts were recorded for this clone. J is TRBJ2-7 and V is TRBV29-1, with 11 bases lining up with TRBD2. The germline CDR1 and CDR2 sequences are SQVTM and ANQGSEA. The CDR3 extends over 17 amino acids. V trimming: 7 bases; J trimming: 2 bases; junction bases outside the gene matches: 16. CDR3 nucleotides: TGCAGCGACCCGGGACTAGCGGTTATACGAGGGGCCTACGAGCAGTACTTC. Encoded protein: CSDPGLAVIRGAYEQYF.

A few counts support this clone. The sample contains more than one DNA sequence encoding this CDR3. The V and J genes are TRBV7-2 and TRBJ2-7; 9 bases are a match to TRBD1. Germline V gene sequence: CDR1 SGHTA, CDR2 FQGNSA. The junction had 5 bases not matched to a gene; V was cut back by 5 bases and J by 3 bases. CDR3 length equals 14 residues. The CDR3 DNA is TGTGCCAGCAGCCCGGGACAGGGTGGCTACGAGCAGTACTTC. It translates to CASSPGQGGYEQYF. The full variable domain, rest sourced from reference TRBV7-2 and TRBJ2-7, is GAGVSQSPSNKVTEKGKDVELRCDPISGHTALYWYRQSLGQGLEFLIYFQGNSAPDKSGLPSDRFSAERTGGSVSTLTIQRTQQEDSAVYLCASSPGQGGYEQYFGPGTRLTVT.

The CDR3 sequence is CASSLLSTGTGTFYEQYF. The CDR3 coding sequence is TGCGCCAGCAGCTTACTATCGACCGGGACAGGTACCTTCTACGAGCAGTACTTC. This chain links TRBV5-1 with TRBJ2-7; 8 bases are a match to TRBD1. V was clipped by 2 bases and J by 3 bases; unmatched bases: 16. The CDR3 sequence is 18 residues long. Germline CDR1 reads SGHRS; CDR2 reads YFSETQ.